This T cell receptor beta chain was recorded in a study of blood T cell repertoires in COVID-19. Study at large: PBMCs, B-cell-depleted T cells, or T cells were the source of the cDNA or gDNA that made up the material.

The ends lost 2 bases at V and 3 bases at J; junction bases unmatched: 4. CDR3 size: 15 residues. From germline, CDR1 is SGHRS and CDR2 YFSETQ. Per the study methods: Reference gene primer amplification yielded estimated nucleated cell counts. Profiled with immunoSEQ multiplex PCR; TCRdb holds only in-frame clones, not every one. That table supplies the V and J calls and clone size; D and trimming were determined from the DNA. The table includes about 280,000 clones, approximately 88% detected once. Sequences were obtained from peripheral blood. The TCR was taken from a young man with active or convalescent COVID-19. The chain recombines TRBV5-1 with TRBJ2-1; the match to TRBD2 covers 8 bases. CDR3 residues: CASSLKRGSYNEQFF. CDR3 DNA: TGCGCCAGCAGCTTAAAGCGGGGGAGCTACAATGAGCAGTTCTTC. Full variable domain (rest looked up from reference TRBV5-1 and TRBJ2-1): KAGVTQTPRYLIKTRGQQVTLSCSPISGHRSVSWYQQTPGQGLQFLFEYFSETQRNKGNFPGRFSGRQFSNSRSEMNVSTLELGDSALYLCASSLKRGSYNEQFFGPGTRLTVL.